The 27 T cell receptor beta chains given below trace back to one sample, sequenced in a study of blood T cell repertoires in COVID-19. TCRdb's copy holds only in-frame clones and misses some; the assay was immunoSEQ multiplex PCR. The table shows 250,000 or so clones, with approximately 80% occurring only once. Sequencing was performed on peripheral blood. These receptors were collected from a man aged 35 to 55 who had recovered from COVID-19.

In this sample, this clone turned up a few times. The V and J genes are TRBV6-5 and TRBJ2-2; possible D gene TRBD2, 5 bases. Between the trimmed V and J ends, which lost 2 bases and 6 bases, there was a span of 16 bases. The CDR3 sequence is 16 residues long. Germline values: CDR1 MNHEY, CDR2 SVGAGI. CDR3 sequence: CASSYTHEGGAGELFF. CDR3 sequence (DNA): TGTGCCAGCAGTTACACCCACGAGGGTGGGGCCGGGGAGCTGTTTTTT.

The CDR3 bases are TGCGCCAGCAGCTTGGCCGGGACTAGTGCCTACAATGAGCAGTTCTTC. This sequence encodes CASSLAGTSAYNEQFF. This chain joins TRBV5-1 and TRBJ2-1; 8 bases fit TRBD2. There are 16 residues in the CDR3. V gave up 0 bases and J gave up 2 bases; unmatched junction bases: 4. Germline lookup yields CDR1 SGHRS and CDR2 YFSETQ.

The genes are TRBV29-1 and TRBJ2-5; TRBD1 agrees at 12 bases. Trimming cost V 3 bases and J 4 bases; bases outside gene matches: 3. The CDR3 loop spans 14 amino acids. Germline V lookup: CDR1 SQVTM, CDR2 ANQGSEA. The CDR3 reads CSVEGTGGRETQYF. CDR3 nucleotide sequence: TGCAGCGTTGAGGGGACAGGGGGCCGAGAGACCCAGTACTTC.

The chain joins TRBV10-2 to TRBJ1-5; 9 nucleotides line up with TRBD1. V shed 3 bases, J shed 5 bases, and the junction held 8 bases outside the gene matches. Germline CDR1 WSHSY, CDR2 SAAADI. The CDR3 is 16 amino acids. CDR3 region: CASSESGQGTYQPQHF. The CDR3 coding sequence is TGCGCCAGCAGTGAATCGGGACAGGGTACCTATCAGCCCCAGCATTTT.

The genes are TRBV19 and TRBJ1-1; 10 nucleotides agree with TRBD1. The V gene end was trimmed by 6 bases and the J gene end by 1 base; junction bases not matched to a gene: 5. CDR3 length: 15 amino acids. Germline loops: CDR1 LNHDA, CDR2 SQIVND (reference sequence). The CDR3 DNA sequence: TGTGCCAGTAGAGACAGGGGGCGCGGGAACACTGAAGCTTTCTTT. Its translation: CASRDRGRGNTEAFF. The full variable domain, rest sourced from reference TRBV19 and TRBJ1-1, is DGGITQSPKYLFRKEGQNVTLSCEQNLNHDAMYWYRQDPGQGLRLIYYSQIVNDFQKGDIAEGYSVSREKKESFPLTVTSAQKNPTAFYLCASRDRGRGNTEAFFGQGTRLTVV.

This sequence joins TRBV9 and TRBJ1-1, with no clear D. V dropped 0 bases and J dropped 5 bases, with 8 bases sitting between them. Germline V gene data show CDR1 as SGDLS and CDR2 as YYNGEE. The CDR3 length is 13 residues. The DNA for the CDR3 is TGTGCCAGCAGCGTAGGGACGGGAACTGAAGCTTTCTTT. Amino acid sequence: CASSVGTGTEAFF. Based on the CDR3 plus reference TRBV9 and TRBJ1-1, the full variable domain is DSGVTQTPKHLITATGQRVTLRCSPRSGDLSVYWYQQSLDQGLQFLIQYYNGEERAKGNILERFSAQQFPDLHSELNLSSLELGDSALYFCASSVGTGTEAFFGQGTRLTVV.

This chain joins TRBV5-6 and TRBJ2-7; 8 bases line up with TRBD1. Germline loops: CDR1 SGHDT, CDR2 YYEEEE. Trimming removed 0 bases from V and 4 bases from J; junction bases left unmatched: 3. The CDR3 is 14 amino acids. The CDR3 sequence: CASSLARQGYEQYF. CDR3 DNA: TGTGCCAGCAGCTTGGCGAGACAGGGGTACGAGCAGTACTTC.

The rearrangement joins TRBV6-2 or TRBV6-3 to TRBJ2-1; TRBD2 is a possible D gene (5 bases). This CDR3 comprises 17 residues. V was trimmed by 2 bases and J by 0 bases, leaving 14 bases between them. Germline CDR1 is MNHEY and CDR2 is SVGEGT. The CDR3 bases are TGTGCCAGCAGTTACGACCCGGGAAAATTCTCCTACAATGAGCAGTTCTTC. It is translated as CASSYDPGKFSYNEQFF.

The genes are TRBV27 and TRBJ2-7, with 9 bases fitting TRBD1. The CDR3 has 16 residues. V lost 2 bases to trimming and J lost 5 bases; unmatched junction nucleotides: 10. Germline CDR1 and CDR2: MNHEY and SMNVEV (reference sequence). The CDR3 DNA reads TGTGCCAGCAGTTTAACCGGGACAGGGAGTCCCCACGAGCAGTACTTC. As protein: CASSLTGTGSPHEQYF.

V usage is TRBV10-1 and J usage is TRBJ1-1, with 7 nucleotides matching TRBD1. This CDR3 is 17 amino acids long. The germline V gene has CDR1 WNHNN and CDR2 SYGVQD (reference sequence). Losses at the gene ends were 7 bases for V and 0 bases for J; bases not matched to a gene: 14. CDR3 residues: CASTVMLGGALNTEAFF. CDR3 bases: TGCGCCAGCACTGTAATGCTAGGGGGCGCCCTGAACACTGAAGCTTTCTTT.

The chain uses TRBV5-1 and TRBJ2-3, with TRBD2 identical over 7 bases. CDR1 is SGHRS, CDR2 YFSETQ, per germline. CDR3 length: 15 residues. V shed 1 base and J 6 bases; nucleotides not matched to a gene: 8. The CDR3 reads CASSLQGTIYDTQYF. The CDR3 DNA follows: TGCGCCAGCAGCTTGCAAGGGACTATATACGATACGCAGTATTTT.

The V gene is TRBV29-1, the J gene TRBJ2-5; D is perhaps TRBD2 (5 bases). Trimming took 6 bases from V and 5 from J, leaving 13 bases between them. This CDR3 has 12 amino acids. Germline assignment: CDR1 SQVTM and CDR2 ANQGSEA. The CDR3 DNA is TGCAGCGTCCGGGGATTTGGGGAGACCCAGTACTTC. Amino acid sequence: CSVRGFGETQYF.

The chain has TRBV6-5 and TRBJ2-7; D remains ambiguous. Germline V gene data show CDR1 as MNHEY and CDR2 as SVGAGI. Trimming took off 0 bases at V and 12 bases at J, with 18 bases between the two ends. This CDR3 has 14 residues. The CDR3 spells CASSYSRRQLGLYF. The CDR3 nucleotides read TGTGCCAGCAGTTACTCGAGGCGGCAGCTCGGTCTGTACTTC.

The CDR3 loop is CASSSSRDRPSYEQYF. The CDR3 DNA reads as TGTGCCAGCAGCTCAAGCCGGGACAGGCCATCCTACGAGCAGTACTTC. The genes are TRBV5-4 and TRBJ2-7, with 8 bases matching TRBD1. Trimming removed 3 bases from V and 1 base from J; junction bases left unmatched: 9. CDR1 is SGHNT and CDR2 is YYREEE in the germline V gene (reference sequence). The CDR3 extends over 16 amino acids.

The chain recombines TRBV11-2 with TRBJ1-5, with 7 positions matching TRBD1. The CDR3 is 14 amino acids. The trim removed 5 bases at V and 4 bases at J, leaving 5 bases unmatched. Germline loops: CDR1 SGHAT, CDR2 FQNNGV. CDR3 bases: TGTGCCAGCAGCCCCTCAGGGGGAAATCAGCCCCAGCATTTT. As protein: CASSPSGGNQPQHF.

V gene TRBV5-5 combines with J gene TRBJ1-1, with D perhaps TRBD1 (6 bases). V was clipped by 2 bases and J by 2 bases, with 13 bases between them. Germline CDR1 SGHKS, CDR2 YYEKEE (reference sequence). The CDR3 sequence is 15 residues long. CDR3 DNA: TGTGCCAGCAGCTTATTGGGTGGGGGCAACACTGAAGCTTTCTTT. Amino acid sequence: CASSLLGGGNTEAFF.

V gene TRBV5-4 combines with J gene TRBJ2-1, with 10 positions matching TRBD1. V trimming: 4 bases; J trimming: 9 bases; junction bases outside the gene matches: 19. Germline lookup yields CDR1 SGHNT and CDR2 YYREEE (reference sequence). This CDR3 has 18 residues. The CDR3 loop reads CASSPKSTGTGVGSEQFF. As DNA, the CDR3 is TGTGCCAGCAGCCCTAAATCGACAGGGACAGGGGTTGGGAGTGAGCAGTTCTTC.

The rearrangement links TRBV15 to TRBJ2-1; D is unclear. Germline V gene sequence: CDR1 LNHNV, CDR2 YYDKDF (reference sequence). Deletions cut 1 base from V and 1 base from J, with 5 bases between. CDR3 length: 14 residues. This CDR3 reads CATSRGGSYNEQFF. The CDR3 region has the DNA TGTGCCACCAGCAGAGGAGGTTCCTACAATGAGCAGTTCTTC.

The chain couples TRBV7-9 to TRBJ1-4; D call uncertain. Germline V gene data show CDR1 as SEHNR and CDR2 as FQNEAQ (reference sequence). The CDR3 is 15 amino acids. V shed 0 bases and J shed 4 bases, with 9 bases lying between them. The CDR3 reads CASSLAGSFNEKLFF. CDR3 coding DNA: TGTGCCAGCAGCTTAGCGGGCAGTTTTAATGAAAAACTGTTTTTT.

The rearrangement joins TRBV11-3 to TRBJ2-5; D is ambiguous. The V gene's germline CDR1 is SGHNT and CDR2 YENEEA. V lost 0 bases and J lost 7, with 6 bases in between. The CDR3 covers 12 residues. The chain's CDR3 is CASSLDRGTQYF. CDR3 coding DNA: TGTGCCAGCAGCTTAGATAGAGGGACCCAGTACTTC.

V is TRBV5-1 and J is TRBJ1-4, with 7 positions matching TRBD1. J was trimmed by 0 bases and V by 0 bases; bases with no gene match: 14. Germline V gene data show CDR1 as SGHRS and CDR2 as YFSETQ. This CDR3 is built from 20 residues. CDR3 bases: TGCGCCAGCAGCTTGGGAATCAGGGGGTACCAGGTTGCAACTAATGAAAAACTGTTTTTT. This translates into CASSLGIRGYQVATNEKLFF.

The CDR3 DNA reads TGTGCCAGCACCCCTGGCAGGGTCGCTGAAGCTTTCTTT. Residues: CASTPGRVAEAFF. The chain joins TRBV6-2 or TRBV6-3 to TRBJ1-1; TRBD1 might be the D (5 bases). The CDR3 totals 13 residues. V lost 7 bases to trimming and J lost 6 bases, with 15 bases between them. The germline V gene encodes CDR1 MNHEY and CDR2 SVGEGT.

The chain uses TRBV24-1 and TRBJ2-5; tentative D call: TRBD2 (7 bases). The CDR3 spans 14 residues. Trimming left V 4 bases short and J 4 bases short, with 12 bases between. The germline V gene encodes CDR1 KGHDR and CDR2 SFDVKD. The CDR3: CATSDTRGAETQYF. In DNA, the CDR3 is TGTGCCACCAGTGACACCCGGGGGGCAGAGACCCAGTACTTC.

The chain employs TRBV9 and TRBJ2-7; 7 positions match TRBD1. J was trimmed by 5 bases and V by 0 bases; bases with no gene match: 8. The germline V gene has CDR1 SGDLS and CDR2 YYNGEE. The CDR3 is 15 amino acids. The CDR3 sequence: CASSVGAGGSHEQYF. CDR3 nucleotides: TGTGCCAGCAGCGTAGGGGCAGGGGGTAGCCACGAGCAGTACTTC. Full variable domain (rest looked up from reference TRBV9 and TRBJ2-7): DSGVTQTPKHLITATGQRVTLRCSPRSGDLSVYWYQQSLDQGLQFLIQYYNGEERAKGNILERFSAQQFPDLHSELNLSSLELGDSALYFCASSVGAGGSHEQYFGPGTRLTVT.

The chain uses TRBV2 and TRBJ2-1; 10 nucleotides align to TRBD2. Germline V lookup: CDR1 SNHLY, CDR2 FYNNEI. V gave up 10 bases and J gave up 5 bases; unmatched junction bases: 8. This CDR3 contains 14 residues. The CDR3 sequence is CATSLLAGNNEQFF. In DNA form, the CDR3 reads TGTGCCACTTCCCTACTAGCGGGGAACAATGAGCAGTTCTTC.

This clone was counted many times. The CDR3 nucleotides are TGTGCCAGCGGACTAGCGGGAGGGCCTGCGAATGAGCAGTTCTTC. This translates into CASGLAGGPANEQFF. V and J are TRBV9 and TRBJ2-1; 15 bases line up with TRBD2. The germline V gene has CDR1 SGDLS and CDR2 YYNGEE. CDR3 size: 15 residues. The V gene end was trimmed by 7 bases and the J gene end by 7 bases; junction bases not matched to a gene: 6.

This chain uses TRBV7-2 with TRBJ2-3; D gene uncertain. The germline V gene has CDR1 SGHTA and CDR2 FQGNSA. V gave up 5 bases and J gave up 4 bases, with 10 bases separating them. This CDR3 is built from 13 residues. CDR3 loop: CASSHFPPDTQYF. The CDR3 DNA sequence: TGTGCCAGCAGCCACTTTCCCCCAGATACGCAGTATTTT.